This T cell receptor beta chain originates from a study of T-cell reconstitution after alpha-beta-depleted transplantation in children. Findings and limits, study-wide: Alpha-beta T cells present about two months after transplant were reported to originate from several hundred expanded graft clones. When one year had passed after transplant, most T-cell counts and diversity came from newly produced T cells. After transplant, high TCRbeta diversity at day 60 in some patients arose from surviving recipient T cells and thymic progenitors.

Unique molecular identifiers were used in preparing the TCRbeta library. TCRdb called the PCR reads again in MiXCR, with one record for every CDR3 protein. The sample comprises 700,000 to 950,000 distinct CDR3 sequences, 15% to 20% of which are singletons, and approximately 4.5% rests with the top ten. Details on this clonotype: The antigen is undetermined.

Germline CDR1 and CDR2: SGHTA and FQGNSA. CDR3 length: 14 amino acids. V shed 4 bases and J shed 0 bases, with 9 bases lying between them. The rearrangement uses TRBV7-2 and TRBJ1-1; D gene unclear. The origin of this receptor is a male patient aged 10 to 17 who had a stem cell transplant for acute lymphoblastic leukemia, so the T cells may come from the graft donor. The sample consisted of PBMCs, mostly from graft donor cells, taken 360 days after TCRalphabeta/CD19-depleted stem cell transplant. DNA for the CDR3: TGTGCCAGCAGCTCCCCTAGCGTGAACACTGAAGCTTTCTTT. Translating gives CASSSPSVNTEAFF.